This TCR beta chain was sequenced during a study of T-cell reconstitution after alpha-beta-depleted transplantation in children. Regarding the study as a whole: Several hundred expanded graft clones reportedly gave rise to the alpha-beta T cells present about two months after transplant. Hyperexpanded clones declined; after one year, newly produced T cells mostly supplied diversity. Surviving recipient T cells and thymic progenitors produced the high day-60 TCRbeta diversity seen in some patients.

A word on this clonotype: Its matching antigen is unknown.

CDR1 MNHNS and CDR2 SASEGT come from the germline V gene. CDR3 size: 16 residues. After removal of 2 bases from V and 4 bases from J, the junction contained 9 bases not matched to a gene. This sample's TCRbeta library carried unique molecular identifier barcodes. TCRdb re-called the PCR reads through MiXCR, storing one row per CDR3 protein. The sample holds around 300,000 distinct CDR3 sequences; almost 8% are singletons and the top ten take 9.1%. V usage is TRBV6-1 and J usage is TRBJ1-2; TRBD1 aligns across 8 bases. The sequencing used peripheral blood, collected 360 days after TCRalphabeta/CD19-depleted stem cell transplant. The receptor was derived from a female patient aged 2 to 10 who had a stem cell transplant for Fanconi anemia, so the T cells may come from the graft donor. CDR3 region: CASSESPWTGPYGYTF. The CDR3 DNA follows: TGTGCCAGCAGTGAATCTCCCTGGACAGGGCCCTATGGCTACACCTTC.